What follows describes a single TCR beta chain. Its antigen is as yet unknown. A single base separates this from a much larger clone, so it may be a read error. MiXCR, applied by TCRdb to the 5' RACE reads, yields one record per CDR3 protein. The table shows some 11,000 distinct CDR3 sequences, with roughly a sixth occurring only once. The CDR3 length is 13 residues. In germline, CDR1 is SGHRS, CDR2 YFSETQ. Study observations and caveats: The TCR gene usage of tumor memory CD4+ T cells clustered together with blood and lymph node memory CD4+ cells and with lymph node naive CD4+ cells. The larger cohort examined one V-J beta rearrangement, not whole repertoires.

The sorted Tregs were CD4+CD25+CD127-/low cells. The TCR originated in a female donor with breast cancer. The chain couples TRBV5-1 to TRBJ2-1; 10 positions match TRBD1. Sequencing was done on a sample of Tregs sorted from a lymph node. The DNA of the CDR3 is TGCGCCACCCGTGGGACAGGGGCCAATGAGCGGTTCTTC. This sequence encodes CATRGTGANERFF.